These T cell receptor beta chains were read from a single sample in a study of glioma-infiltrating T cells after dendritic cell vaccination. Clones were read by immunoSEQ multiplex PCR, and TCRdb kept only the in-frame ones, dropping some. The sample has 45,000 to 55,000 clones; less than 90% are singletons. The sample consisted of blood, taken before dendritic cell vaccination. These receptors all stem from a human donor with glioblastoma. Both conserved end residues are part of each CDR3. The D gene is left open where the match is weak. Clone size is shown for a subset of rows, as once, few, many or a class of expanded clone.

J | size | V | D | DNA | CDR3
TRBJ1-4 | - | TRBV30 | - | TGTGCCTGGTCGGGGTACCAACATAATGAAAAACTGTTTTTT | CAWSGYQHNEKLFF
TRBJ2-4 | once | TRBV9 | TRBD2 | TGTGCCAGCAGTCCTCCCGGGACTAGCCCGACTCAGTACTTC | CASSPPGTSPTQYF
TRBJ1-2 | - | TRBV7-2 | - | TGTGCCAGCAGCTCCCCCCCGGTGGGGGGATATGGCTACACCTTC | CASSSPPVGGYGYTF
TRBJ1-1 | - | TRBV10-3 | - | TGTGCCATCAGTGACTCAGGGCTGAACACTGAAGCTTTCTTT | CAISDSGLNTEAFF
TRBJ2-2 | - | TRBV5-1 | TRBD1 | TGCGCCAGCAGCTTGGCCTCAGGGGGCGGAACCGGGGAGCTGTTTTTT | CASSLASGGGTGELFF
TRBJ2-2 | - | TRBV7-9 | - | TGTGCCAGCAGCCCCCCGGGGGATTGGGAGCTGTTTTTT | CASSPPGDWELFF
TRBJ2-3 | - | TRBV18 | - | TGTGCCAGCTCACCAGTCGGCGGACCTAGCATAGATACGCAGTATTTT | CASSPVGGPSIDTQYF
TRBJ1-2 | - | TRBV14 | - | TGTGCCAGCAGCCCAGACGGGATTAGTGGCTACACCTTC | CASSPDGISGYTF
TRBJ2-6 | few | TRBV7-9 | - | TGCGCCAGCAGCCATGGCGCATCAGGGATCTCTGGGGCCAACGTCCTGACTTTC | CASSHGASGISGANVLTF
TRBJ2-5 | - | TRBV11-3 | - | TGTGCCAGCAGCCTCATAACTAGCTCTCAAGAGACCCAGTACTTC | CASSLITSSQETQYF
TRBJ1-2 | - | TRBV21-1 | - | TGTGCCAGCAGCATACAGTCTGGACAGGGTCCTCCGATTAACTATGGCTACACCTTC | CASSIQSGQGPPINYGYTF
TRBJ1-5 | - | TRBV6-5 | - | TGTGCCAGCAGTTACAGTCAGTATAGCAATCAGCCCCAGCATTTT | CASSYSQYSNQPQHF
TRBJ2-1 | - | TRBV18 | - | TGTGCCAGCTCACCACCGGTATCGACAGTTTCCTACAATGAGCAGTTCTTC | CASSPPVSTVSYNEQFF
TRBJ2-4 | - | TRBV28 | - | TGTGCCAGCAGTTTCACAGGTGTAGCCAAAAACATTCAGTACTTC | CASSFTGVAKNIQYF
TRBJ1-6 | - | TRBV7-2 | TRBD1 | TGTGCCAGCAGCTCGAGGGACAGGATTAATTCACCCCTCCACTTT | CASSSRDRINSPLHF
TRBJ2-2 | - | TRBV7-2 | TRBD2 | TGTGCCAGCAGCAAACTAGCGGGGGGCTGGAACACCGGGGAGCTGTTTTTT | CASSKLAGGWNTGELFF
TRBJ1-5 | - | TRBV7-2 | TRBD1 | TGTGCCAGCAGCTGGACAGGGGGTAATCAGCCCCAGCATTTT | CASSWTGGNQPQHF
TRBJ2-5 | - | TRBV10-3 | TRBD1 | TGTGCCATCAGTGACCTAGGACAGGGCCAGCAAGAGACCCAGTACTTC | CAISDLGQGQQETQYF
TRBJ2-3 | - | TRBV7-3 | - | TGTGCCAGCAGCTTACGTCCTAGCGAGGCAGATACGCAGTATTTT | CASSLRPSEADTQYF
TRBJ2-2 | once | TRBV5-4 | TRBD1 | TGTGCCAGCAGCTCTACGGACAGGGGGCACACCGGGGAGCTGTTTTTT | CASSSTDRGHTGELFF
TRBJ1-1 | once | TRBV4-2 | - | TGTGCCAGCAGCTCCGAAGGGGGGGGCTTAATGAACACTGAAGCTTTCTTT | CASSSEGGGLMNTEAFF
TRBJ2-4 | few | TRBV5-5 | TRBD2 | TGTGCCAGCAGTTCCCTGACTAGCGGGGGATTACTAGCCAAAAACATTCAGTACTTC | CASSSLTSGGLLAKNIQYF
TRBJ2-3 | few | TRBV5-5 | TRBD1 | TGTGCCAGCAGCTACACAGGGGGCACAGATACGCAGTATTTT | CASSYTGGTDTQYF
TRBJ2-7 | - | TRBV4-2 | TRBD2 | TGTGCCAGCAGCCAGACTAGCGGGTCGTACGAGCAGTACTTC | CASSQTSGSYEQYF
TRBJ1-2 | - | TRBV30 | TRBD1 | TGTGCCTGGAAGGGGACAGGGGACAACTATGGCTACACCTTC | CAWKGTGDNYGYTF
TRBJ2-1 | - | TRBV19 | - | TGTGCCAGTAGTGTTAGCGGAGGCCGCTACAATGAGCAGTTCTTC | CASSVSGGRYNEQFF
TRBJ2-1 | - | TRBV25-1 | TRBD2 | TGTGCCAGCAGTGAACCCGGGTCTAGCGGGAGGAATGAGCAGTTCTTC | CASSEPGSSGRNEQFF
TRBJ2-3 | - | TRBV11-2 | TRBD2 | TGTGCCAGCAGCTTAGGACTAGCGGAAACAGATACGCAGTATTTT | CASSLGLAETDTQYF
TRBJ1-4 | - | TRBV5-4 | - | TGTGCCAGCAGCCGAGGGGGTACAAATGAAAAACTGTTTTTT | CASSRGGTNEKLFF
TRBJ1-2 | - | TRBV10-2 | TRBD1 | TGCGCCAGCAGAAAGGACAGGGAGGACTATGGCTACACCTTC | CASRKDREDYGYTF
TRBJ2-5 | - | TRBV7-2 | TRBD2 | TGTGCCAGCAGCGCGGGACTAGCGGTATCAGAGACCCAGTACTTC | CASSAGLAVSETQYF
TRBJ2-7 | - | TRBV27 | TRBD1 | TGTGCCAGCAGTTCGGGGACAGGGTATGACGAGCAGTACTTC | CASSSGTGYDEQYF
TRBJ2-2 | - | TRBV4-3 | TRBD2 | TGCGCCAGCAGCCAATCCCTAGCGGGGGGGCTTAAAGGGGAGCTGTTTTTT | CASSQSLAGGLKGELFF